The text below deals with one T cell receptor beta chain. What antigen it recognizes has not been identified. Base qualities are not provided; no much larger clone lies one nucleotide away. The collaborating institutions used their own protocols to collect whole blood in K2EDTA tubes. For TCRbeta analysis, collaborators shipped samples in one of three forms: frozen whole blood, isolated PBMCs, or DNA extracted from either of those sample types. This sample was taken from a study of blood T cell repertoires in COVID-19 (TCRdb year 2020). About the full investigation: Samples covering the acute and convalescent phases of COVID-19 were provided by collaborators in the United States, Italy and Spain. The material from the prospective study consisted of cDNA or gDNA derived from T cells, B-cell-depleted T cells, or PBMCs. Where available, HLA class I and class II types were obtained from metadata supplied by the sample provider rather than from assay-based typing. The sample metadata nearly always contained a de-identified subject ID, COVID-19 status, age in years and sex. Samples were obtained from the ongoing ImmuneRACE study (first 160 participants) and from about 1,300 subjects provided by 6 global collaborators. The repertoires were released in a freely available public database intended as a resource for research on the immune response to SARS-CoV-2. Subjects who had been exposed to COVID-19, were actively infected with it, or had recovered from it provided the deeply sampled blood TCRbeta repertoires that made up the dataset. Points the paper makes about the study in general: Clinical and demographic metadata were provided uncurated, with the amount varying by source and participant.

TCRbeta CDR3 regions were amplified from genomic DNA using the immunoSEQ Assay, a bias-controlled multiplex PCR. Under the source paper's analysis protocol: The number of nucleated cells in each sample was estimated from the amplification of reference gene primers within the assay. Sequence reads were collapsed and filtered to measure the absolute abundance of every unique TCRbeta CDR3 rearrangement. Productive Simpson clonality was computed per sample as the square root of Simpson's diversity index over productive rearrangements. TCRdb carries this immuneACCESS record with in-frame sequences only. Its versions omit some clonotypes, under half of them owing to an unresolved V gene in the studies checked, with the rest unexplained. D and trimming come from the DNA, and the V and J calls and clone size come from that table. A total of 150,000 to 200,000 clones appear in this sample, about 86% of them only once. The ten largest clones capture around 9.9% of the sample.

Trimming at the junction amounts to 5 bases on V and 3 bases on J, and the germline ends lie 11 bases apart. Taken from the germline V gene, the CDR1 and CDR2 loops are MNHEY and SVGEGT. Spanning cysteine to phenylalanine, the CDR3 consists of 14 amino acids. Just the 42-base CDR3 DNA is kept, in frame starting at base 1. The chain joins TRBV6-2 or TRBV6-3 to TRBJ1-5; a tentative D call is TRBD1 (6 bases match). Sequencing input: peripheral blood. This TCR was sampled from a man between 65 and 79 years old with active or convalescent COVID-19. The DNA sequence follows: TGTGCCAGCAGTGGCAGGGGTTACAATCAGCCCCAGCATTTT. This gives the protein CASSGRGYNQPQHF.